This T cell receptor beta chain was identified during a study of shared clonotypes between healthy human individuals. About this clone: Its antigen is still unknown.

Naive CD8 populations comprised CD45RO-negative cells positively selected for CCR7, excluding terminally differentiated effector memory CD45RA+ cells. Everyone who donated was a Caucasian adult who lived in Nashville, Tennessee. Only in-frame clones appear in the TCRdb table, and some are missing; sequencing was by immunoSEQ multiplex PCR. The table lists approximately 2,200,000 clones, about 92% of them singletons, with approximately 1.7% in the top ten. The study, taken as a whole, reports: Owing to a small donor count, the genetic and exposure-history diversity represented was limited. Tissue TCR repertoires likely differ from these blood-only repertoires. Non-shared clonotypes had lower generation probabilities than clonotypes shared by all four sorted-subset donors.

Germline V CDR1 and CDR2: SNHLY, FYNNEI. This CDR3 has 12 amino acids. V was trimmed by 8 bases and J by 5 bases, leaving 12 bases between them. The sequenced sample consisted of naive CD8+ T cells from PBMCs. This clonotype originated in a man aged 18 to 35 in good health. Some clones in this sample may be carry-over from other donors' samples. V gene TRBV2 combines with J gene TRBJ1-1; D unclear. The CDR3 DNA reads TGTGCCAGCTACGCACCTTGGACTGAAGCTTTCTTT. The encoded protein is CASYAPWTEAFF.